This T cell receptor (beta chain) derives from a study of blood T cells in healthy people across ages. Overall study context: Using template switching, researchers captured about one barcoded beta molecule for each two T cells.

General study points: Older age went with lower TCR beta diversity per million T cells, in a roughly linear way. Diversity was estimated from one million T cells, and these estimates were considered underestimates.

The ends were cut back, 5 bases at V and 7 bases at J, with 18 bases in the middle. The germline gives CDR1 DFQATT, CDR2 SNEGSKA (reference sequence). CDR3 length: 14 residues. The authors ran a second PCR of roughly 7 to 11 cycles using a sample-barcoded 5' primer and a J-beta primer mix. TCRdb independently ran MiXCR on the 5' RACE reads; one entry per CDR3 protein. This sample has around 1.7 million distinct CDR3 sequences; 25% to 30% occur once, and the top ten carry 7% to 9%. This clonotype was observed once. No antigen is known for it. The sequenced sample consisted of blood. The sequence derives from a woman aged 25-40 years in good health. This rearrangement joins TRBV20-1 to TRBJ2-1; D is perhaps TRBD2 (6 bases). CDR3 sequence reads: CSAATYGGRNEQFF. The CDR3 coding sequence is TGCAGTGCTGCCACGTACGGGGGTAGGAATGAGCAGTTCTTC.